Many counts were recorded for the clone carrying this T cell receptor beta chain. Its target is unknown. The CDR3 end is not reached by the read, which stops 3 residues before it; the germline J gene fills it in. The CDR3 contains 16 residues. The V and J ends lost 3 bases and 4 bases, in that order; junction bases with no gene match: 13. Germline V gene sequence: CDR1 DFQATT, CDR2 SNEGSKA (reference sequence). The data were obtained in a study of T cell clonality in common variable immunodeficiency. General observations from the study: What drives increased CVID clonality needs T cell subpopulation sequencing. Repertoire-complication correlations in CVID were limited by patient heterogeneity.

Using immunoSEQ multiplex PCR, the repertoire was profiled, and TCRdb retains in-frame clones only, with some absent. This sample comprises about 52,000 clones, none seen once only. What was sequenced was peripheral blood mononuclear cells. The TCR comes from a person between 18 and 75 years old in good health. The chain carries TRBV20-1 and TRBJ2-7; 9 bases are shared with TRBD2. Here the CDR3 reads CSARSAEGLAAYEQYF. The CDR3 DNA, read in part, is TGCAGTGCTAGGAGCGCAGAGGGACTAGCAGCGTACGAG.